This entry lists 17 T cell receptor beta chains sequenced from one sample in a study of blood T cell repertoires in COVID-19. Generated by immunoSEQ multiplex PCR, the TCRdb table keeps only in-frame clones and is missing some. Of about 400,000 clones in the sample, around nine tenths were seen once. Sequencing input: peripheral blood. The source of these receptors is a woman aged 30 to 39 with acute or convalescent COVID-19.

V gene TRBV11-2 combines with J gene TRBJ2-2, with D perhaps matching TRBD1 (6 bases). Germline V gene data show CDR1 as SGHAT and CDR2 as FQNNGV. The length of the CDR3 is 16 residues. Trimming left V 1 base short and J 0 bases short, with 9 bases between. The CDR3 DNA reads TGTGCCAGCAGCTTAGTTCGGACAGCGAACACCGGGGAGCTGTTTTTT. Encoded protein: CASSLVRTANTGELFF.

The V call is TRBV13, the J call TRBJ2-3, with 10 positions matching TRBD2. Germline V gene lookup returns CDR1 PRHDT and CDR2 FYEKMQ (reference sequence). The CDR3 extends over 15 amino acids. V was pared by 6 bases and J by 0 bases, with 3 bases of the junction left unmatched. CDR3 sequence (DNA): TGTGCCAGCAGTAGCGGGGGGAGAAGCACAGATACGCAGTATTTT. Translated: CASSSGGRSTDTQYF.

In this sample, this clone turned up a few times. V is TRBV2 and J is TRBJ1-2; no definite D call. V lost 4 bases and J 4 bases, leaving 10 bases between the germline ends. Germline V gene sequence: CDR1 SNHLY, CDR2 FYNNEI. The CDR3 contains 13 residues. CDR3 sequence reads: CASSAQHTYGYTF. CDR3 bases: TGTGCCAGCAGTGCACAACATACCTATGGCTACACCTTC.

The rearrangement links TRBV7-9 to TRBJ1-1, with unresolved D. The CDR3 has 13 residues. Germline V CDR1 and CDR2: SEHNR, FQNEAQ (reference sequence). Trimming took 4 bases from V and 8 from J, leaving 14 bases between them. Here the CDR3 reads CASSSPGDPEAFF. The CDR3 DNA sequence: TGTGCCAGCAGCTCTCCCGGGGATCCGGAAGCTTTCTTT.

The rearrangement links TRBV11-2 to TRBJ1-1; 8 positions agree with TRBD1. J was trimmed by 0 bases and V by 5 bases; bases with no gene match: 5. The length of the CDR3 is 15 residues. Germline values: CDR1 SGHAT, CDR2 FQNNGV. CDR3 in amino acids: CASSPGGMVNTEAFF. The CDR3 DNA sequence: TGTGCCAGCAGCCCAGGGGGCATGGTGAACACTGAAGCTTTCTTT.

This chain uses TRBV5-6 with TRBJ1-5; TRBD1 might be the D (5 bases). Germline loops: CDR1 SGHDT, CDR2 YYEEEE. The ends were cut back, 4 bases at V and 5 bases at J, with 19 bases in the middle. There are 16 residues in the CDR3. For the CDR3, the DNA is TGTGCCAGCAGCCGGGGTCCGGGGGAAGGTGATCAGCCCCAGCATTTT. Translating it yields CASSRGPGEGDQPQHF.

The rearrangement joins TRBV25-1 to TRBJ2-5, with a weak D call TRBD1 (5 bases). The CDR3 runs to 15 residues. In germline, CDR1 is MGHDK, CDR2 SYGVNS. V lost 4 bases to trimming and J lost 2 bases, with 14 bases between them. The CDR3 region is CASSGPTEVQETQYF. CDR3 DNA sequence: TGTGCCAGCAGTGGTCCGACAGAGGTACAAGAGACCCAGTACTTC.

The chain is built from TRBV6-5 and TRBJ1-2; D is possibly TRBD1 (5 bases). The V end was cut by 2 bases, the J end by 3 bases, with 10 bases between. Germline V gene sequence: CDR1 MNHEY, CDR2 SVGAGI. The CDR3 contains 14 residues. The CDR3 is CASSYGASDYGYTF. The CDR3, as DNA: TGTGCCAGCAGTTACGGGGCAAGTGACTATGGCTACACCTTC.

Comment on this clone: This CDR3 is also generated by other DNA sequences in the sample. The genes are TRBV27 and TRBJ2-3; D not certain. The germline V gene has CDR1 MNHEY and CDR2 SMNVEV (reference sequence). The CDR3 runs to 12 residues. V was clipped by 5 bases and J by 0 bases, with 3 bases between them. The CDR3: CASSPSTDTQYF. In DNA form, the CDR3 reads TGTGCCAGCAGTCCAAGCACAGATACGCAGTATTTT.

Remarks on this clone: The junction departs from germline at one end; a sequencing error may be responsible. This chain connects TRBV5-1 to TRBJ1-4, with TRBD1 identical over 7 bases. CDR1 is SGHRS and CDR2 is YFSETQ in the germline V gene. This CDR3 region has 16 residues. For the CDR3, the DNA is TGCGCCAGCAGTTTGGGACAGAGAGCAACTAATGAAAAACTGTTTTTT. This translates into CASSLGQRATNEKLFF.

The chain recombines TRBV3-1 (or the pseudogene TRBV3-2) with TRBJ2-3; 10 bases match TRBD2. The length of the CDR3 is 19 residues. From germline, CDR1 is LGHDT and CDR2 YNNKEL (reference sequence). J was trimmed by 0 bases and V by 2 bases; bases with no gene match: 11. The CDR3 loop is CASSQFPIPTSGSTDTQYF. The CDR3 DNA reads as TGTGCCAGCAGCCAATTCCCTATTCCGACTAGCGGGAGCACAGATACGCAGTATTTT.

The chain couples TRBV2 to TRBJ2-5, with 8 bases fitting TRBD1. The CDR3 runs 17 residues. CDR1 SNHLY and CDR2 FYNNEI come from the germline V gene. The ends lost 2 bases at V and 0 bases at J; junction bases unmatched: 8. This chain's CDR3 is CASSEQGTGANQETQYF. CDR3 DNA sequence: TGTGCCAGCAGTGAACAGGGGACAGGCGCAAACCAAGAGACCCAGTACTTC. Based on the CDR3 plus reference TRBV2 and TRBJ2-5, the full variable domain is EPEVTQTPSHQVTQMGQEVILRCVPISNHLYFYWYRQILGQKVEFLVSFYNNEISEKSEIFDDQFSVERPDGSNFTLKIRSTKLEDSAMYFCASSEQGTGANQETQYFGPGTRLLVL.

The chain is built from TRBV2 and TRBJ2-1; possible D gene TRBD1, 5 bases. The CDR3 contains 12 residues. Germline V gene data show CDR1 as SNHLY and CDR2 as FYNNEI. V was cut by 7 bases and J by 6 bases, with 10 bases left in between. CDR3 in DNA: TGTGCCAGCAAAGGGGATAGCAATGAGCAGTTCTTC. This sequence encodes CASKGDSNEQFF.

On this clone: Other DNA variants within this sample encode the same CDR3. The chain carries TRBV30 and TRBJ1-3; TRBD1 might be the D (6 bases). Trimming removed 1 base from V and 7 bases from J, with 8 bases in between. The CDR3 runs 12 residues. Per the germline V gene, CDR1 is GTSNPN and CDR2 is SVGIG (reference sequence). CDR3 region: CAWSGQGNTIYF. CDR3 nucleotides: TGTGCCTGGAGTGGGCAGGGGAACACCATATATTTT.

The CDR3 DNA reads as TGTGCCAGCAGACCTAAACAGAGAATAAACACTGAAGCTTTCTTT. It encodes CASRPKQRINTEAFF. The chain recombines TRBV7-9 with TRBJ1-1; no clear D gene. Germline V CDR1 and CDR2: SEHNR, FQNEAQ (reference sequence). The CDR3 sequence is 15 residues long. V was trimmed by 6 bases and J by 2 bases, leaving 16 bases between them.

This chain links TRBV7-3 with TRBJ2-1; tentative D call: TRBD1 (6 bases). The CDR3 runs 15 residues. In germline, CDR1 is SGHTA, CDR2 FQGTGA. The V and J ends lost 3 bases and 0 bases respectively, with 9 bases between them. The CDR3 protein is CASSLEGGSYNEQFF. The CDR3 region has the DNA TGTGCCAGCAGCTTGGAAGGGGGCTCCTACAATGAGCAGTTCTTC.

This chain connects TRBV6-1 to TRBJ2-2; D perhaps matches TRBD2 (5 bases). The CDR3 has 12 residues. CDR1 and CDR2 (germline): MNHNS, SASEGT. The ends were cut back, 6 bases at V and 4 bases at J, with 6 bases in the middle. CDR3 protein: CASRGSTGELFF. The CDR3 nucleotides are TGTGCCAGCAGGGGGAGCACCGGGGAGCTGTTTTTT.